One and the same sample provided the 28 T cell receptor beta chains below, sequenced in a study of blood T cell repertoires in COVID-19. Method: immunoSEQ multiplex PCR; TCRdb's copy keeps in-frame clones and lacks some. The sample shows under 200,000 clones, roughly 77% of them seen only once. Sequenced material: peripheral blood. The receptors shown here come from a man between 65 and 85 years old with active or convalescent COVID-19.

This chain links TRBV5-4 with TRBJ2-7; 10 bases are a match to TRBD1. The CDR3 sequence is 16 residues long. CDR1 and CDR2 from the germline V gene are SGHNT and YYREEE (reference sequence). The junction had 11 bases not matched to a gene; V was cut back by 6 bases and J by 2 bases. CDR3 loop: CASTMGGQGRAYEQYF. The CDR3 coding sequence is TGTGCCAGCACCATGGGGGGACAGGGGAGGGCCTACGAGCAGTACTTC.

This clone was picked up a small number of times. The chain employs TRBV14 and TRBJ1-1, with a possible D match to TRBD1 (5 bases). V was clipped by 7 bases and J by 4 bases, with 13 bases between them. Germline assignment: CDR1 SGHDN and CDR2 FVKESK. The CDR3 extends over 13 amino acids. CDR3 DNA: TGTGCCAGCAACCCCAGGGCCGGCACTGAAGCTTTCTTT. Encoded protein: CASNPRAGTEAFF.

The V and J genes are TRBV27 and TRBJ2-3, with D possibly being TRBD1 (6 bases). Germline V CDR1 and CDR2: MNHEY, SMNVEV (reference sequence). The CDR3 is 15 residues long. Trimming shortened V by 6 bases and J by 4 bases, and 17 bases separated the two germline ends. CDR3 protein: CASRSPSGVADTQYF. The CDR3 nucleotides are TGTGCCAGCAGGAGCCCATCAGGGGTAGCAGATACGCAGTATTTT.

The rearrangement links TRBV18 to TRBJ1-3; D is perhaps TRBD1 (5 bases). V lost 3 bases to trimming and J lost 2 bases, with 8 bases between them. The CDR3 is 14 residues long. Germline lookup yields CDR1 KGHSH and CDR2 LQKENI. The CDR3 sequence: CASSPGGTGNTIYF. The CDR3 DNA sequence: TGTGCCAGCTCACCTGGGGGGACTGGAAACACCATATATTTT.

This clone was observed a handful of times. The chain is built from TRBV24-1 and TRBJ2-3; D not resolved. The CDR3 has 13 residues. Germline V CDR1 and CDR2: KGHDR, SFDVKD. V lost 5 bases to trimming and J lost 2 bases, with 7 bases between them. The CDR3 protein is CATSAFSTDTQYF. CDR3 coding DNA: TGTGCCACCAGTGCCTTCTCCACAGATACGCAGTATTTT.

The chain carries TRBV5-1 and TRBJ2-3; D ambiguous. This CDR3 is built from 13 residues. V dropped 1 base and J dropped 6 bases, with 9 bases sitting between them. The germline V gene encodes CDR1 SGHRS and CDR2 YFSETQ. CDR3 nucleotides: TGCGCCAGCAGCTTGTATCCGGAGGATACGCAGTATTTT. Translated, it gives CASSLYPEDTQYF.

This chain links TRBV3-1 (or the pseudogene TRBV3-2) with TRBJ2-2, with a possible D match to TRBD1 (5 bases). The length of the CDR3 is 17 residues. V dropped 1 base and J dropped 2 bases, with 14 bases sitting between them. CDR1 LGHDT and CDR2 YNNKEL come from the germline V gene (reference sequence). The CDR3 DNA reads as TGTGCCAGCAGCCAAGTCGTTTCTACAGGTAACACCGGGGAGCTGTTTTTT. Translating gives CASSQVVSTGNTGELFF.

This clone was picked up a small number of times. The CDR3 sequence: CASSPPNGLETQYF. The CDR3 coding sequence is TGTGCCAGCTCACCACCGAATGGGCTGGAGACCCAGTACTTC. This sequence joins TRBV18 and TRBJ2-5, with D hard to call. Trimming cost V 0 bases and J 5 bases, with 10 bases left between them. The CDR3 is made up of 14 amino acids. CDR1 is KGHSH, CDR2 LQKENI, per germline.

This chain connects TRBV12-5 to TRBJ2-3; TRBD1 matches at 8 bases. The CDR3 has 15 residues. Germline trimming cut 3 bases from V and 4 bases from J; bases unmatched to any gene: 6. Germline V gives CDR1 LGHNT, CDR2 FRNRAP. CDR3 in DNA: TGTGCTAGTGGTTTAGGTACAGGGGGGTCAGATACGCAGTATTTT. This encodes CASGLGTGGSDTQYF.

The rearrangement uses TRBV30 and TRBJ2-1, with D unclear. CDR3 length: 12 residues. V gave up 0 bases and J gave up 12 bases, with 12 bases separating them. The germline V gene encodes CDR1 GTSNPN and CDR2 SVGIG (reference sequence). The CDR3 DNA follows: TGTGCCTGGAGTGTACCCAGACATCCGCAGTTCTTC. Protein: CAWSVPRHPQFF.

A single count supports this clone. V usage is TRBV5-1 and J usage is TRBJ1-1, with 9 bases lining up with TRBD1. J gave up 5 bases and V 0 bases, and 2 bases lay outside the gene matches. The CDR3 is 14 amino acids. Germline lookup yields CDR1 SGHRS and CDR2 YFSETQ. CDR3 coding DNA: TGCGCCAGCAGCTTGGAGACAGGGGGGACTGAAGCTTTCTTT. This sequence encodes CASSLETGGTEAFF. Complete variable domain (other parts from reference TRBV5-1 and TRBJ1-1): KAGVTQTPRYLIKTRGQQVTLSCSPISGHRSVSWYQQTPGQGLQFLFEYFSETQRNKGNFPGRFSGRQFSNSRSEMNVSTLELGDSALYLCASSLETGGTEAFFGQGTRLTVV.

The count of this clone is one. V is TRBV20-1 and J is TRBJ2-5, with D unclear. CDR3 size: 11 residues. Trimming pared 5 bases from V and 5 bases from J, leaving 9 bases between. From germline, CDR1 is DFQATT and CDR2 SNEGSKA (reference sequence). The CDR3 nucleotides are TGCAGTGCTCCCGCCCGGGAGACCCAGTACTTC. It specifies CSAPARETQYF.

The chain has TRBV7-2 and TRBJ1-4; 9 bases fit TRBD1. The germline V gene has CDR1 SGHTA and CDR2 FQGNSA. The junction had 5 bases not matched to a gene; V was cut back by 5 bases and J by 4 bases. The length of the CDR3 is 15 residues. The CDR3 protein is CASSPGQGNNEKLFF. The CDR3, as DNA: TGTGCCAGCAGCCCTGGACAGGGGAATAATGAAAAACTGTTTTTT. The full variable domain, its missing parts supplied by reference TRBV7-2 and TRBJ1-4, is GAGVSQSPSNKVTEKGKDVELRCDPISGHTALYWYRQSLGQGLEFLIYFQGNSAPDKSGLPSDRFSAERTGGSVSTLTIQRTQQEDSAVYLCASSPGQGNNEKLFFGSGTQLSVL.

The CDR3 protein is CATSRTPFSGGANTQYF. The CDR3 DNA reads TGTGCCACCAGCAGAACCCCTTTTAGCGGGGGGGCAAATACGCAGTATTTT. The chain has TRBV15 and TRBJ2-3, with TRBD2 matching 11 bases. The germline V gene encodes CDR1 LNHNV and CDR2 YYDKDF (reference sequence). CDR3 length: 17 residues. Germline trimming cut 2 bases from V and 7 bases from J; bases unmatched to any gene: 11.

The CDR3 reads CASSPGTGGFHEQYF. In DNA form, the CDR3 reads TGTGCCAGCAGCCCTGGGACAGGGGGATTCCACGAGCAGTACTTC. The V call is TRBV5-4, the J call TRBJ2-7; 11 bases agree with TRBD1. The germline V gene has CDR1 SGHNT and CDR2 YYREEE (reference sequence). This CDR3 is built from 15 residues. J was trimmed by 5 bases and V by 4 bases; bases with no gene match: 8.

V is TRBV11-1 and J is TRBJ2-1, with a tentative D call TRBD1 (5 bases). V gave up 5 bases and J gave up 0 bases, with 11 bases separating them. Germline V gene sequence: CDR1 SGHAT, CDR2 FQDESV (reference sequence). This CDR3 is 15 amino acids long. In nucleotides, the CDR3 is TGTGCCAGCAGCCTAGACAGAATCTCCTACAATGAGCAGTTCTTC. Translating gives CASSLDRISYNEQFF.

The rearrangement links TRBV7-3 to TRBJ2-3, with 12 nucleotides matching TRBD2. Germline lookup yields CDR1 SGHTA and CDR2 FQGTGA. This CDR3 has 15 amino acids. Losses at the gene ends were 5 bases for V and 4 bases for J; bases not matched to a gene: 4. CDR3 amino acids: CASSGLAGISDTQYF. The DNA for the CDR3 is TGTGCCAGCAGCGGACTAGCGGGAATCTCAGATACGCAGTATTTT.

This rearrangement joins TRBV15 to TRBJ1-1; D gene uncertain. The CDR3 length is 13 residues. V lost 1 base and J lost 4, with 7 bases in between. Per germline, CDR1 LNHNV and CDR2 YYDKDF (reference sequence). CDR3 sequence reads: CATSRASSTEAFF. CDR3 nucleotide sequence: TGTGCCACCAGCAGAGCATCCAGCACTGAAGCTTTCTTT.

The rearrangement joins TRBV7-3 to TRBJ2-1, with D maybe TRBD2 (5 bases). Trimming removed 5 bases from V and 6 bases from J, with 20 bases in between. The CDR3 spans 16 residues. The germline gives CDR1 SGHTA, CDR2 FQGTGA. Here the CDR3 reads CASSLPPGILGNEQFF. CDR3 coding DNA: TGTGCCAGCAGCCTCCCCCCGGGAATCTTGGGCAATGAGCAGTTCTTC.

The V and J genes are TRBV30 and TRBJ1-1; a possible D gene is TRBD1 (6 bases). This CDR3 region has 12 residues. Looked up from germline, CDR1 is GTSNPN and CDR2 is SVGIG (reference sequence). The V gene lost 3 bases and the J gene lost 13 bases, with 18 bases spanning the gap. CDR3 coding DNA: TGTGCCTGGAGCCCTTCGACAGGAGCCGTTTTCTTT. Translated: CAWSPSTGAVFF.

V usage is TRBV2 and J usage is TRBJ1-2, with D possibly TRBD1 on 5 matching bases. V lost 3 bases, J lost 1 base, and 12 bases lay in between. The length of the CDR3 is 15 residues. Germline V lookup: CDR1 SNHLY, CDR2 FYNNEI. The CDR3 reads CASSEGTAFNYGYTF. The CDR3 DNA reads TGTGCCAGCAGTGAGGGGACTGCGTTTAACTATGGCTACACCTTC.

The chain carries TRBV21-1 and TRBJ2-7; the table's D call TRBD1 went unverified against the DNA. TRBV21-1 is deemed a pseudogene. The CDR3 contains 16 residues. CDR3 nucleotides: TGTGCCAGCAGCAAAGATAAGGACAGGGACTCCTACGAGCAGTACTTC. Translated: CASSKDKDRDSYEQYF.

In its sample, this clone was seen a few times. The chain couples TRBV5-4 to TRBJ2-2, with 9 bases fitting TRBD2. CDR1 is SGHNT, CDR2 YYREEE, per germline (reference sequence). There are 15 residues in the CDR3. V shed 4 bases, J shed 4 bases, and the junction held 5 bases outside the gene matches. The CDR3 region is CASSSATSGTGELFF. The CDR3 bases are TGTGCCAGCAGCAGCGCGACTAGCGGCACCGGGGAGCTGTTTTTT.

This clone has a handful of counts. The V call is TRBV4-1, the J call TRBJ1-2; TRBD1 matches 10 bases. Germline-derived CDR1 and CDR2 are MGHRA and YSYEKL. Losses at the gene ends were 2 bases for V and 4 bases for J; bases not matched to a gene: 7. This CDR3 has 16 residues. CDR3 sequence reads: CASSQSRDRGLYGYTF. CDR3 in DNA: TGCGCCAGCAGCCAAAGCCGGGACAGGGGCCTCTATGGCTACACCTTC.

This chain uses TRBV7-2 with TRBJ2-1, with a tentative D call TRBD1 (5 bases). Deletions cut 2 bases from V and 4 bases from J, with 12 bases between. The CDR3 has 15 amino acids. Per the germline V gene, CDR1 is SGHTA and CDR2 is FQGNSA. The CDR3: CASSLSGSEYNEQFF. DNA for the CDR3: TGTGCCAGCAGCTTATCAGGGTCTGAGTACAATGAGCAGTTCTTC.

The chain uses TRBV29-1 and TRBJ1-3; D not certain. Trimming cost V 3 bases and J 2 bases, with 11 bases left between them. Germline loops: CDR1 SQVTM, CDR2 ANQGSEA. CDR3 length equals 14 residues. The CDR3: CSVEADSAGNTIYF. The CDR3 region has the DNA TGCAGCGTTGAGGCGGATTCCGCTGGAAACACCATATATTTT.

In its sample, this clone was seen many times. The chain combines TRBV6-1 with TRBJ1-1; no clear D gene. The CDR3 has 16 amino acids. Trimming removed 3 bases at V and 5 bases at J, with 19 bases between. The germline gives CDR1 MNHNS, CDR2 SASEGT. The CDR3 nucleotides are TGTGCCAGCAGTGATTTCCCGGGGAGCCCGAGGACTGAAGCTTTCTTT. It yields the protein CASSDFPGSPRTEAFF.

This clone was picked up one time. This rearrangement joins TRBV5-5 to TRBJ2-7; 12 bases align to TRBD1. V gave up 3 bases and J gave up 4 bases; unmatched junction bases: 5. The CDR3 is 15 residues long. Per germline, CDR1 SGHKS and CDR2 YYEKEE (reference sequence). The CDR3, as DNA: TGTGCCAGCAGCTCCGGGACAGGGGGCTGGTACGAGCAGTACTTC. It translates to CASSSGTGGWYEQYF.